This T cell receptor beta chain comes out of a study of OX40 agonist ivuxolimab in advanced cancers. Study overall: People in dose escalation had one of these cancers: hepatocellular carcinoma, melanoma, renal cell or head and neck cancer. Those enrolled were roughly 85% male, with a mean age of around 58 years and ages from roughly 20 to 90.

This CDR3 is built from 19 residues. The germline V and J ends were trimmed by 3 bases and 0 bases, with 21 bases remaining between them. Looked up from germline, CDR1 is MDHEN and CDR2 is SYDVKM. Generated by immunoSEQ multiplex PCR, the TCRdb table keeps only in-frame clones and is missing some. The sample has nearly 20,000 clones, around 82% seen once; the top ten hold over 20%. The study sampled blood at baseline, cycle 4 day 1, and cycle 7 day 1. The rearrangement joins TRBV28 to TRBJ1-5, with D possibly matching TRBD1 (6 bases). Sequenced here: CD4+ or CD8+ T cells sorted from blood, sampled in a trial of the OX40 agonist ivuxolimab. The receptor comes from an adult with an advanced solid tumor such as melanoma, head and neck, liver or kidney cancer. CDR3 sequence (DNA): TGTGCCAGCAGTTTCCAGAACTGGAGGGGGGGGGTTAGCAATCAGCCCCAGCATTTT. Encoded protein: CASSFQNWRGGVSNQPQHF.